This T cell receptor beta chain derives from a study of T cells in Graves' hyperthyroidism and ophthalmopathy. Template material for amplifying TCR beta CDR3 regions consisted of RNA transcripts. A set of HTBI primers served as the primers for a first-round RT-PCR of the TCR CDR3. In TCRdb, the multiplex PCR reads were re-called with MiXCR into one record per CDR3 protein. The table includes 550,000 to 600,000 distinct CDR3 sequences, 14% detected once. This receptor was taken from a woman under 30 with Graves' ophthalmopathy. The sample was blood.

CDR3 coding DNA: TGCAGCGCTACTCTACTAGCGTCAGCCTACGAGCAGTACTTC. This codes for CSATLLASAYEQYF. The chain uses TRBV29-1 and TRBJ2-7; 7 nucleotides match TRBD2. V gave up 7 bases and J gave up 2 bases; unmatched junction bases: 11. This CDR3 is built from 14 residues. The V gene's germline CDR1 is SQVTM and CDR2 ANQGSEA.